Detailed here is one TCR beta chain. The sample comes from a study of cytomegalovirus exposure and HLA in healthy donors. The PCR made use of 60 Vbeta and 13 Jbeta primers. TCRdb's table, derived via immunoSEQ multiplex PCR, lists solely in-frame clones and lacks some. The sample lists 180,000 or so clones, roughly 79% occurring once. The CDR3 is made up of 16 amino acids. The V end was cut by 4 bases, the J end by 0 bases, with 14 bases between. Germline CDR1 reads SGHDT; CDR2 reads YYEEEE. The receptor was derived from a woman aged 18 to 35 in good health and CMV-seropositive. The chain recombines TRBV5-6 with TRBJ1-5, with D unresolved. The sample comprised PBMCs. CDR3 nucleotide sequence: TGTGCCAGCAGCCCGATGGGCGGGAATAGCAATCAGCCCCAGCATTTT. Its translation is CASSPMGGNSNQPQHF.